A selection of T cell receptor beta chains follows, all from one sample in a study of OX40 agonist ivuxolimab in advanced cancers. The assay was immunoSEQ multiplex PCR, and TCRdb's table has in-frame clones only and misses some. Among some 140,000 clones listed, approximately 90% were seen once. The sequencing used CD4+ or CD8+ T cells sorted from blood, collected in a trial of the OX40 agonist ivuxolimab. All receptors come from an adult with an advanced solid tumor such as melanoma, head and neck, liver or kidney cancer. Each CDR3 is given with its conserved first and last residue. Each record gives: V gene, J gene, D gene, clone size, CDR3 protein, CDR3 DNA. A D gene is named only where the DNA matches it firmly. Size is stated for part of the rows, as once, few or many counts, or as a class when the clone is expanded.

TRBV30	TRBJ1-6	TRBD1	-	CAWDWDRGNSPLHF	TGTGCCTGGGACTGGGACAGGGGAAACTCACCCCTCCACTTT
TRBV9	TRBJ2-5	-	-	CASSSHRGGTQYF	TGTGCCAGCAGCTCCCACCGGGGAGGGACCCAGTACTTC
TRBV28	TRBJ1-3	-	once	CASSTHGGGNGNTIYF	TGTGCCAGCAGTACCCACGGGGGAGGGAATGGAAACACCATATATTTT
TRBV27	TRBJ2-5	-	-	CASSPSFAQETQYF	TGTGCCAGCAGTCCGTCCTTCGCCCAAGAGACCCAGTACTTC
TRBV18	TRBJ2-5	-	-	CASSSTQETQYF	TGTGCCAGCTCATCTACTCAAGAGACCCAGTACTTC
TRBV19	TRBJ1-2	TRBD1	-	CASSLDRGIAGGYTF	TGTGCCAGTAGTTTGGACAGGGGTATAGCTGGTGGCTACACCTTC
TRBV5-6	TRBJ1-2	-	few	CASSLPPYDGYTF	TGTGCCAGCAGCCTACCGCCGTACGATGGCTACACCTTC
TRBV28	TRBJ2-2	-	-	CASSFGNTGELFF	TGTGCCAGCAGTTTTGGGAACACCGGGGAGCTGTTTTTT
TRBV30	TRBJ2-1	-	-	CAWSEYNEQFF	TGTGCCTGGAGCGAATACAATGAGCAGTTCTTC
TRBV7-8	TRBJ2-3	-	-	CASSSHQSDTQYF	TGTGCCAGCAGCTCCCATCAGTCAGATACGCAGTATTTT
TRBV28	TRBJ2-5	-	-	CASIPQRLQETQYF	TGTGCCAGCATTCCACAAAGACTCCAAGAGACCCAGTACTTC
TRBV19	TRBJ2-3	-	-	CASSIRTDTQYF	TGTGCCAGTAGTATCAGGACAGATACGCAGTATTTT
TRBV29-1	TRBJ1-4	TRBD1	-	CSARQGSTTNEKLFF	TGCAGCGCGCGACAGGGGTCTACAACTAATGAAAAACTGTTTTTT
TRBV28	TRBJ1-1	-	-	CASLGRDPMNTEAFF	TGTGCCAGCCTGGGGCGGGACCCTATGAACACTGAAGCTTTCTTT
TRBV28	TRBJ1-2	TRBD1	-	CASSLQQGAWGYTF	TGTGCCAGCAGTTTGCAACAGGGGGCGTGGGGCTACACCTTC
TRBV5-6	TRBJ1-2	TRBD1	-	CASSLATGPYGYTF	TGTGCCAGCAGCTTGGCGACAGGGCCCTATGGCTACACCTTC
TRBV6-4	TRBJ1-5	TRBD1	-	CASSAGTGDSNQPQHF	TGTGCCAGCAGTGCCGGGACAGGGGATAGCAATCAGCCCCAGCATTTT
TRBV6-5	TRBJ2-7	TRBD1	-	CASSYGDSRYEQYF	TGTGCCAGCAGTTATGGGGACAGTCGTTACGAGCAGTACTTC
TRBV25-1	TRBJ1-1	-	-	CASSEWSSNTEAFF	TGTGCCAGCAGTGAATGGAGCAGCAACACTGAAGCTTTCTTT
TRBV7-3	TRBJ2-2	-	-	CASSLSLITGELFF	TGTGCCAGCAGCTTAAGTCTCATTACCGGGGAGCTGTTTTTT
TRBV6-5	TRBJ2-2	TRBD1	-	CASSIQGIAGELFF	TGTGCCAGCAGTATACAGGGGATAGCCGGGGAGCTGTTTTTT
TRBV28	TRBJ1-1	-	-	CASSFTSGGMNTEAFF	TGTGCCAGCAGTTTCACGTCGGGCGGCATGAACACTGAAGCTTTCTTT
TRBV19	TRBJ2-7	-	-	CASSIADKREQYF	TGTGCCAGTAGTATAGCAGACAAAAGGGAGCAGTACTTC
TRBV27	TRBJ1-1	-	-	CASIAKRTNMAFF	TGTGCCAGCATTGCTAAACGGACAAATATGGCTTTCTTT
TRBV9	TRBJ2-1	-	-	CASSTIGANEQFF	TGTGCCAGCAGCACCATAGGGGCGAATGAGCAGTTCTTC
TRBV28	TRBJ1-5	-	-	CASTTYRNQPQHF	TGTGCCAGCACAACGTACAGGAATCAGCCCCAGCATTTT
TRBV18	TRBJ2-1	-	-	CASSPRTSSYNEQFF	TGTGCCAGCTCCCCTAGGACCAGCTCCTACAATGAGCAGTTCTTC
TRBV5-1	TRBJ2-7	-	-	CASSRTGGQREGYYEQYF	TGCGCCAGCAGCAGGACAGGGGGCCAGCGGGAGGGATACTACGAGCAGTACTTC
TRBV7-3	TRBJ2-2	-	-	CASSLLGTANTGELFF	TGTGCCAGCAGCTTACTAGGGACGGCGAACACCGGGGAGCTGTTTTTT
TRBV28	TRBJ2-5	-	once	CASSLGETQYF	TGTGCCAGCAGTTTGGGAGAGACCCAGTACTTC
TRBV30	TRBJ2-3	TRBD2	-	CAWGGTSGSTDTQYF	TGTGCCTGGGGGGGGACTAGCGGGAGCACAGATACGCAGTATTTT
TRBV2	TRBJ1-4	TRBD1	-	CASRTGTGADLKEKLFF	TGTGCCAGCAGGACCGGGACAGGGGCCGATCTCAAGGAAAAACTGTTTTTT
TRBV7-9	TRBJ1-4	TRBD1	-	CASSLGQGIEKLFF	TGTGCCAGCAGTCTGGGACAGGGGATTGAAAAACTGTTTTTT
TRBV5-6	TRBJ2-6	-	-	CASSLGLSGANVLTF	TGTGCCAGCAGCTTGGGGCTCTCTGGGGCCAACGTCCTGACTTTC
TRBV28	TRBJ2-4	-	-	CASSFPAAKNIQYF	TGTGCCAGCAGTTTCCCTGCAGCCAAAAACATTCAGTACTTC
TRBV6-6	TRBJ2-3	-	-	CASSGRAGASTDTQYF	TGTGCCAGCAGTGGCAGGGCGGGGGCTAGCACAGATACGCAGTATTTT
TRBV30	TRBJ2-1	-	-	CAWSIGLGAGEQFF	TGTGCCTGGAGTATAGGACTGGGAGCGGGTGAGCAGTTCTTC
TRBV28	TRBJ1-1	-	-	CASSITLGTEAFF	TGTGCCAGCAGCATAACCTTGGGCACTGAAGCTTTCTTT
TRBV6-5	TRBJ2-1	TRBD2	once	CASSAAGGPYNEQFF	TGTGCCAGCAGCGCCGCGGGAGGACCGTACAATGAGCAGTTCTTC
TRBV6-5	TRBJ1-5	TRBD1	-	CASSGTVGDQPQHF	TGTGCCAGCAGTGGGACAGTGGGGGATCAGCCCCAGCATTTT
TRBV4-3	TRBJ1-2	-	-	CASSQDEAVSRYTF	TGCGCCAGCAGCCAAGATGAGGCCGTCTCTAGGTACACCTTC
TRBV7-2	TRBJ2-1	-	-	CASSTPYYNEQFF	TGTGCCAGCAGCACACCATACTACAATGAGCAGTTCTTC
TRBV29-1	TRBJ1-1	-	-	CSVVKGLNTEAFF	TGCAGCGTTGTTAAGGGCCTGAACACTGAAGCTTTCTTT
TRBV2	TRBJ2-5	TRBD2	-	CASSWDSGRETQYF	TGTGCCAGCAGTTGGGACAGCGGGAGGGAGACCCAGTACTTC
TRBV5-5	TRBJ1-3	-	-	CASSLAWQLSGNTIYF	TGTGCCAGCAGCTTGGCCTGGCAACTCTCTGGAAACACCATATATTTT
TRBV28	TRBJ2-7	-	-	CASSSHRGTSYEQYF	TGTGCCAGCAGCTCCCATCGCGGGACCTCCTACGAGCAGTACTTC
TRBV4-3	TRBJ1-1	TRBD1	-	CASSLSGQGIAEAFF	TGCGCCAGCAGCCTCTCGGGACAGGGGATCGCTGAAGCTTTCTTT
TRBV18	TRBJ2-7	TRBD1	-	CASSAGQGGYEQYF	TGTGCCAGCTCAGCGGGACAGGGAGGCTACGAGCAGTACTTC
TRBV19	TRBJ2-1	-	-	CASSPGVLGEKFF	TGTGCCAGTAGTCCCGGGGTCCTAGGAGAGAAGTTCTTC
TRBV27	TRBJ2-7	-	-	CASMTASYEQYF	TGTGCCAGCATGACAGCTTCCTACGAGCAGTACTTC
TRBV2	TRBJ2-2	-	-	CASTRYFSNTGELFF	TGTGCCAGCACTCGCTACTTCTCGAACACCGGGGAGCTGTTTTTT
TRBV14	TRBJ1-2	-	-	CASSQDRANYGNTF	TGTGCCAGCAGCCAGGATCGAGCAAACTATGGCAACACCTTC
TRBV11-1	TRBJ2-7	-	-	CASSLGRGFYEQYF	TGTGCCAGCAGCTTAGGGAGAGGGTTCTACGAGCAGTACTTC